Below are 20 T cell receptor beta chains sequenced from a single sample in a study of blood T cell repertoires in COVID-19. This table comes from immunoSEQ multiplex PCR, and its TCRdb copy is limited to in-frame clones, with some not included. The sample contains 65,000 to 90,000 clones, approximately 92% of which appear only once. Sequencing was performed on peripheral blood. These receptors were collected from an elderly man with acute or convalescent COVID-19.

This sequence joins TRBV27 and TRBJ1-2, with 8 nucleotides matching TRBD1. J was trimmed by 4 bases and V by 4 bases; bases with no gene match: 5. In germline, CDR1 is MNHEY, CDR2 SMNVEV (reference sequence). The CDR3 length is 14 residues. The chain's CDR3 is CASSSDRAFYGYTF. CDR3 nucleotide sequence: TGTGCCAGCAGTTCGGACAGGGCTTTCTATGGCTACACCTTC.

CDR3 sequence (DNA): TGTGCCAGCACCACGACAGGGAGTGGCTACACCTTC. As protein: CASTTTGSGYTF. The gene calls are TRBV6-5 and TRBJ1-2, with 7 bases fitting TRBD1. The CDR3 loop spans 12 amino acids. Trimming cost V 7 bases and J 7 bases; bases outside gene matches: 6. Germline V gene lookup returns CDR1 MNHEY and CDR2 SVGAGI.

The rearrangement links TRBV2 to TRBJ2-7; 13 nucleotides match TRBD2. J gave up 9 bases and V 5 bases, and 4 bases lay outside the gene matches. Germline CDR1 is SNHLY and CDR2 is FYNNEI. The CDR3 runs to 13 residues. CDR3 in amino acids: CASSLRLAGGQYF. The CDR3 DNA follows: TGTGCCAGCAGTCTTCGACTAGCGGGGGGGCAGTACTTC.

CDR3 loop: CASTPGGNLTKNIQYF. In nucleotides, the CDR3 is TGTGCCAGCACCCCGGGGGGCAATCTCACCAAAAACATTCAGTACTTC. The chain recombines TRBV27 with TRBJ2-4, with D possibly being TRBD2 (7 bases). CDR3 length: 16 amino acids. Trimming took 7 bases from V and 2 from J, leaving 18 bases between them. Germline lookup yields CDR1 MNHEY and CDR2 SMNVEV (reference sequence).

The chain links TRBV4-1 to TRBJ2-2; possibly TRBD2 for D (5 bases). Per the germline V gene, CDR1 is MGHRA and CDR2 is YSYEKL. Between the trimmed V and J ends, which lost 6 bases and 4 bases, there was a span of 18 bases. The CDR3 covers 16 residues. The CDR3 is CASRPAEGASTGELFF. CDR3 nucleotides: TGCGCCAGCAGACCCGCAGAGGGAGCGAGCACCGGGGAGCTGTTTTTT.

V usage is TRBV2 and J usage is TRBJ2-3, with 10 bases aligning to TRBD2. CDR3 length equals 14 residues. With V trimmed by 4 bases and J by 11 bases, 9 bases remained unmatched. Germline CDR1 and CDR2: SNHLY and FYNNEI. CDR3: CASSGLAGGIWQYF. The CDR3 DNA is TGTGCCAGCAGTGGACTAGCGGGTGGCATATGGCAGTATTTT.

The chain links TRBV29-1 to TRBJ1-1, with 9 bases that match TRBD1. This CDR3 region has 12 residues. Germline CDR1 SQVTM, CDR2 ANQGSEA. The trim removed 7 bases at V and 1 base at J, leaving 1 base unmatched. The CDR3 DNA is TGCAGCGGGGGACAGGGGAACACTGAAGCTTTCTTT. Encoded protein: CSGGQGNTEAFF.

The rearrangement uses TRBV5-1 and TRBJ2-3; D perhaps matches TRBD1 (5 bases). Trimming took off 4 bases at V and 2 bases at J, with 14 bases between the two ends. The CDR3 contains 15 residues. Germline V gene sequence: CDR1 SGHRS, CDR2 YFSETQ. CDR3 coding DNA: TGCGCCAGCAGCCCCCAGACAGTCATCACAGATACGCAGTATTTT. This codes for CASSPQTVITDTQYF.

The CDR3 loop reads CSASRTSPVAEAFF. CDR3 DNA: TGCAGTGCTAGTCGGACTTCTCCGGTGGCTGAAGCTTTCTTT. The genes are TRBV20-1 and TRBJ1-1, with unresolved D. Germline V gene lookup returns CDR1 DFQATT and CDR2 SNEGSKA (reference sequence). CDR3 size: 14 residues. V lost 3 bases and J 6 bases, leaving 17 bases between the germline ends.

This clone was found a few times. The genes are TRBV24-1 and TRBJ1-5; 9 nucleotides line up with TRBD1. Germline values: CDR1 KGHDR, CDR2 SFDVKD. The CDR3 is 17 amino acids. After removal of 4 bases from V and 6 bases from J, the junction contained 12 bases not matched to a gene. CDR3 DNA: TGTGCCACCAGTGACAACGCTCCCACAGGGGGCGGTCAGCCCCAGCATTTT. Translated, it gives CATSDNAPTGGGQPQHF.

The chain recombines TRBV6-2 or TRBV6-3 with TRBJ1-1; 8 bases are a match to TRBD1. The CDR3 extends over 13 amino acids. CDR1 and CDR2 (germline): MNHEY, SVGEGT. Germline trimming cut 5 bases from V and 4 bases from J; bases unmatched to any gene: 3. The CDR3 region has the DNA TGTGCCAGCAGTGACAGGGGTGGCACTGAAGCTTTCTTT. Translation: CASSDRGGTEAFF.

The chain uses TRBV20-1 and TRBJ1-1, with D possibly matching TRBD1 (6 bases). Germline CDR1 is DFQATT and CDR2 is SNEGSKA (reference sequence). V gave up 5 bases and J gave up 3 bases, with 7 bases separating them. The length of the CDR3 is 11 residues. In DNA, the CDR3 is TGCAGTGCTGAGGGGGACACTGAAGCTTTCTTT. Its translation is CSAEGDTEAFF.

The genes are TRBV7-8 and TRBJ2-1; 7 bases match TRBD2. The CDR3 has 14 residues. V dropped 3 bases and J dropped 3; count of bases not matched to a gene: 2. CDR1 and CDR2 (germline): SGHVS, FQNEAQ. In DNA, the CDR3 is TGTGCCAGCAGCTTGCGGGAGAACTACAATGAGCAGTTCTTC. This translates into CASSLRENYNEQFF.

The J gene is TRBJ2-2, the V gene TRBV4-1; D might be TRBD1 (5 bases). Germline V gene lookup returns CDR1 MGHRA and CDR2 YSYEKL. The ends were cut back, 4 bases at V and 4 bases at J, with 13 bases in the middle. This CDR3 has 15 residues. In DNA, the CDR3 is TGCGCCAGCAGCCGCCCCAGGGCCTCCACCGGGGAGCTGTTTTTT. It codes for CASSRPRASTGELFF.

V and J are TRBV9 and TRBJ2-1; TRBD2 is a possible D gene (6 bases). The CDR3 contains 15 residues. The V and J ends lost 3 bases and 7 bases respectively, with 17 bases between them. Germline CDR1 SGDLS, CDR2 YYNGEE. The CDR3 coding sequence is TGTGCCAGCAGCGCGGAGGGATCAAAAACGAATGAGCAGTTCTTC. Amino acid sequence: CASSAEGSKTNEQFF. Full variable domain (outside the CDR3, taken from reference TRBV9 and TRBJ2-1): DSGVTQTPKHLITATGQRVTLRCSPRSGDLSVYWYQQSLDQGLQFLIQYYNGEERAKGNILERFSAQQFPDLHSELNLSSLELGDSALYFCASSAEGSKTNEQFFGPGTRLTVL.

V gene TRBV6-1 combines with J gene TRBJ2-3; D unresolved. Germline CDR1 MNHNS, CDR2 SASEGT. The CDR3 length is 16 residues. The V end was cut by 0 bases, the J end by 1 base, with 11 bases between. CDR3 residues: CASSEARMTGTDTQYF. The DNA for the CDR3 is TGTGCCAGCAGTGAAGCGAGGATGACTGGCACAGATACGCAGTATTTT.

About this clone: The sample carries other DNA sequences with the same CDR3. The CDR3 DNA reads TGTGCCAGCAGCTTGGGGGGCAGTAACTATGGCTACACCTTC. The encoded protein is CASSLGGSNYGYTF. V and J are TRBV5-4 and TRBJ1-2; a possible D gene is TRBD1 (5 bases). V lost 0 bases and J lost 1, with 7 bases in between. The CDR3 has 14 residues. Germline loops: CDR1 SGHNT, CDR2 YYREEE (reference sequence).

V and J are TRBV19 and TRBJ2-7, with TRBD1 as a possible D gene (6 bases). Germline assignment: CDR1 LNHDA and CDR2 SQIVND (reference sequence). CDR3 length: 16 amino acids. With 5 bases removed from V and 5 bases from J, the gap between germline ends came to 22 bases. This CDR3 is CASSHTRAGAGDEQYF. CDR3 DNA: TGTGCCAGTAGTCACACTCGGGCGGGCGCAGGGGACGAGCAGTACTTC.

Concerning this clone: The junction departs from the called germline gene at one end, perhaps through a read error. V usage is TRBV7-7 and J usage is TRBJ2-1; 7 positions match TRBD2. Looked up from germline, CDR1 is SSHAT and CDR2 is FNYEAQ (reference sequence). CDR3 size: 15 residues. The CDR3 DNA follows: TGTGCTAGCAGCCCCGGCGTGGGGGGGTCCAATGAGCAGTTCTTC. Its translation: CASSPGVGGSNEQFF.

This chain uses TRBV6-2 or TRBV6-3 with TRBJ1-1; D is ambiguous. From germline, CDR1 is MNHEY and CDR2 SVGEGT. The CDR3 spans 14 residues. V lost 4 bases, J lost 3 bases, and 12 bases lay in between. For the CDR3, the DNA is TGTGCCAGCAGTTTAGCAAATGCTCACACTGAAGCTTTCTTT. Amino acid sequence: CASSLANAHTEAFF.